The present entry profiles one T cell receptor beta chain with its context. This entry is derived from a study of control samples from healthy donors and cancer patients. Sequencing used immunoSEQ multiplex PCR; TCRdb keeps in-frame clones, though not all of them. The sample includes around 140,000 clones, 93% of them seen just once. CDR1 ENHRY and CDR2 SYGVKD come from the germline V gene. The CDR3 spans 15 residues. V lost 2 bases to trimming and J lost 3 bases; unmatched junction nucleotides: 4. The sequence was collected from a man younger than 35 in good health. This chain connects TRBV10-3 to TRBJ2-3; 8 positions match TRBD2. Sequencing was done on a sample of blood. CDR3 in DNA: TGTGCCATCAGTGAGGAGGCTAGCGGGACAGATACGCAGTATTTT. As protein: CAISEEASGTDTQYF.